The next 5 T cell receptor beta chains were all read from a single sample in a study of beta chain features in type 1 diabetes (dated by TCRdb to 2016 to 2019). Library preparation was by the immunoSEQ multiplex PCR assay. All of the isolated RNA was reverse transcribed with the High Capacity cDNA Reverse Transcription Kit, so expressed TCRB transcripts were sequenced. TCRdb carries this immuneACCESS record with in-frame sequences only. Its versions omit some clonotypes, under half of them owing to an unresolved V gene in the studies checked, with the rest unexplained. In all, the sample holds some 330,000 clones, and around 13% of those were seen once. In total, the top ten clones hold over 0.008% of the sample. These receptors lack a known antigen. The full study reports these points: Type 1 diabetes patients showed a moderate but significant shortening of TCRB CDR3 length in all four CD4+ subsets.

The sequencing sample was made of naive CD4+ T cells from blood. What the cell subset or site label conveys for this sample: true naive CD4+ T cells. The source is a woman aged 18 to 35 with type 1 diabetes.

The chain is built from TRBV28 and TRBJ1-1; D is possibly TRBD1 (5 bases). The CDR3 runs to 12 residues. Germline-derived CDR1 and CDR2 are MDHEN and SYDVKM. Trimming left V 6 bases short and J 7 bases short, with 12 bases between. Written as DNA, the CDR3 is TGTGCCAGCAGCGTAGGGGCTTATGAAGCTTTCTTT. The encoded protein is CASSVGAYEAFF.

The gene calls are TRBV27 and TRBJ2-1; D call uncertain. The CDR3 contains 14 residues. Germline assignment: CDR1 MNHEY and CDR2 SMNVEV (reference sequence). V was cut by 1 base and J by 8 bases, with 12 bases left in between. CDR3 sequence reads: CASSLLNAPDEQFF. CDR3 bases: TGTGCCAGCAGTTTATTAAATGCTCCGGATGAGCAGTTCTTC.

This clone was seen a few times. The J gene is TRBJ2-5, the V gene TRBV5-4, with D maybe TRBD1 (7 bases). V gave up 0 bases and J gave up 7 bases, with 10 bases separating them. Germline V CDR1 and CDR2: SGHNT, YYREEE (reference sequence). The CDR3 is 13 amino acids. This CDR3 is CASSLAGGGTQYF. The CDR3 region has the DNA TGTGCCAGCAGCTTGGCAGGGGGAGGGACCCAGTACTTC.

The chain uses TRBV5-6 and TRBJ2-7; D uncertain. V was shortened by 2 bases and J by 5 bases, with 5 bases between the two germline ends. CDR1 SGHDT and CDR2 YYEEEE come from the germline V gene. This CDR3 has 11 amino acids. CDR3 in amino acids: CASSLRDEQYF. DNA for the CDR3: TGTGCCAGCAGCTTACGGGACGAGCAGTACTTC.

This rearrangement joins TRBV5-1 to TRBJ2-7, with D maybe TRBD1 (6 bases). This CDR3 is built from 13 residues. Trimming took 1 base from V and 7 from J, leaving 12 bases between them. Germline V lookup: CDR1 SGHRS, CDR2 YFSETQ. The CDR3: CASSLTGSTEQYF. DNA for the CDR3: TGCGCCAGCAGCTTGACAGGGAGTACGGAGCAGTACTTC. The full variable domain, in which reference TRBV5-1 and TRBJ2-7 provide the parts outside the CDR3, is KAGVTQTPRYLIKTRGQQVTLSCSPISGHRSVSWYQQTPGQGLQFLFEYFSETQRNKGNFPGRFSGRQFSNSRSEMNVSTLELGDSALYLCASSLTGSTEQYFGPGTRLTVT.